This T cell receptor (beta chain) was found in a study of blood T cells in healthy people across ages. Overall study findings and caveats: Higher diversity, along with more naive CD4+ cells, distinguished long-lived donors from aged donors. Per million T cells, TCR beta diversity dropped about linearly as age rose.

Using a J-beta primer mix together with a sample-barcoded 5' primer, a second PCR was run for about 6 to 11 cycles. Each cDNA molecule carried a tag from a template-switch adaptor that contained 12 random nucleotides. TCRdb redid the calling of the 5' RACE reads with MiXCR, one entry per CDR3 protein. The table has 1.5 million to 2 million distinct CDR3 sequences, about 32% seen once. A minimum of 7 million PBMCs was isolated per sample. In regard to this clonotype: Its antigen remains unidentified.

The V gene lost 0 bases and the J gene lost 8 bases, with 10 bases spanning the gap. Germline-derived CDR1 and CDR2 are ENHRY and SYGVKD. The CDR3 spans 13 residues. This sequence was found in a woman younger than 45 in good health. The specimen was blood. The gene calls are TRBV10-3 and TRBJ1-2; no firm D call. This CDR3 is CAISESFTTGYTF. CDR3 DNA: TGTGCCATCAGTGAGTCGTTCACAACCGGCTACACCTTC.